What follows are 4 T cell receptor beta chains derived from one specimen sequenced in a study of regulatory T cells in long-lasting Graves disease. HTBI primers from iRepertoire and Arm-PCR of CDR3 regions yielded the TCR beta libraries. TCRdb re-derived calls from the multiplex PCR reads in MiXCR, one entry per CDR3 protein. This sample carries some 370,000 distinct CDR3 sequences, around 20% of them seen once, and the ten largest clones take roughly 20%. Sample time point: persistent/refractory GD, antithyroid drugs over 5 years with positive TRAb. Making the TCR library involved RNA that had been extracted from PBMCs. Sequenced material: peripheral blood mononuclear cells (PBMCs), taken when the disease was refractory, from a patient treated with antithyroid drugs. The receptors were gathered from a female donor with Graves disease.

The J gene is TRBJ1-1, the V gene TRBV9; unclear D gene. Germline CDR1 reads SGDLS; CDR2 reads YYNGEE. The CDR3 totals 15 residues. V lost 0 bases and J lost 0, with 9 bases in between. CDR3 sequence reads: CASSVEGNMNTEAFF. The DNA for the CDR3 is TGTGCCAGCAGCGTAGAGGGAAACATGAACACTGAAGCTTTCTTT.

This clonotype was picked up many times. In DNA form, the CDR3 reads TGTGCCTCCAAAGGCCTGAGAGGCTACACCTTC. Translated: CASKGLRGYTF. This sequence joins TRBV30 and TRBJ1-2; D is undetermined. CDR3 length: 11 residues. In germline, CDR1 is GTSNPN, CDR2 SVGIG (reference sequence). V lost 7 bases to trimming and J lost 8 bases, with 14 bases between them. The variable domain in full, with the rest retrieved from reference TRBV30 and TRBJ1-2, is SQTIHQWPATLVQPVGSPLSLECTVEGTSNPNLYWYRQAAGRGLQLLFYSVGIGQISSEVPQNLSASRPQDRQFILSSKKLLLSDSGFYLCASKGLRGYTFGSGTRLTVV.

V and J are TRBV7-2 and TRBJ1-1, with a possible D match to TRBD1 (5 bases). The CDR3 has 12 residues. V lost 5 bases and J 8 bases, leaving 12 bases between the germline ends. Per germline, CDR1 SGHTA and CDR2 FQGNSA. CDR3 residues: CASSRDSWEAFF. The CDR3, as DNA: TGTGCCAGCAGCAGAGACAGTTGGGAAGCTTTCTTT.

This chain joins TRBV7-2 and TRBJ2-5; D ambiguous. V lost 2 bases and J lost 3, with 13 bases in between. Germline V gene sequence: CDR1 SGHTA, CDR2 FQGNSA. The CDR3 has 15 amino acids. The chain's CDR3 is CASSLRWAWEETQYF. The CDR3 DNA reads as TGTGCCAGCAGCTTAAGATGGGCCTGGGAAGAGACCCAGTACTTC.